This TCR beta chain was identified in a study of blood T cell repertoires in COVID-19. Study background: Samples taken during acute and convalescent COVID-19 were collected in the United States, Italy and Spain.

Repertoires were generated with immunoSEQ multiplex PCR, while TCRdb's copy carries only in-frame clones and drops some. The data contain over 200,000 clones, over 70% of them singletons. There are a few counts of this clone. Germline V CDR1 and CDR2: MNHNS, SASEGT. This CDR3 region has 12 residues. V was pared by 1 base and J by 11 bases, with 11 bases between. The specimen was peripheral blood. V and J are TRBV6-1 and TRBJ1-1, with a tentative D call TRBD1 (5 bases). The clonotype originates from a woman older than 75 with acute or convalescent COVID-19. The DNA for the CDR3 is TGTGCCAGCAGTGAAGTTCAGGGTAAGGCTTTCTTT. This gives the protein CASSEVQGKAFF.